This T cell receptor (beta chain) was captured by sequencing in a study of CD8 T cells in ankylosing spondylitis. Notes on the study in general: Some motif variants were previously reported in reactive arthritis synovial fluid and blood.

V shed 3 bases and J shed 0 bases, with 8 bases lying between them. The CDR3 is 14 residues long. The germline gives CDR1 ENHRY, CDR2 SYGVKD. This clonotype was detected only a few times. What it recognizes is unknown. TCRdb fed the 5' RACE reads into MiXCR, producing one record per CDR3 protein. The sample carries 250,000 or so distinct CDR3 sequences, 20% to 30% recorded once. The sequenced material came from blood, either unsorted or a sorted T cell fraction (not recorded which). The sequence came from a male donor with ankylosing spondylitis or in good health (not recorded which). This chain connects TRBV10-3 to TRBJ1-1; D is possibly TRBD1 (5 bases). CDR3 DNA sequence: TGTGCCATCAGTGATCGACAGATGAACACTGAAGCTTTCTTT. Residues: CAISDRQMNTEAFF.